The 9 T cell receptor beta chains listed next were all sequenced from one sample in a study of OX40 agonist ivuxolimab in advanced cancers. Only in-frame clones appear in the TCRdb table, and some are missing; sequencing was by immunoSEQ multiplex PCR. The table has approximately 57,000 clones, 75% to 85% seen once. The sample here was CD4+ or CD8+ T cells sorted from blood, taken in a trial of the OX40 agonist ivuxolimab. These receptors were collected from an adult with an advanced solid tumor such as melanoma, head and neck, liver or kidney cancer.

The gene calls are TRBV15 and TRBJ1-2; D uncertain. The CDR3 runs 13 residues. Germline V gene lookup returns CDR1 LNHNV and CDR2 YYDKDF (reference sequence). Trimming took off 8 bases at V and 0 bases at J, with 10 bases between the two ends. For the CDR3, the DNA is TGTGCCACCGGCGGAGCCGCTAACTATGGCTACACCTTC. Translation gives CATGGAANYGYTF.

V usage is TRBV19 and J usage is TRBJ1-1; D perhaps matches TRBD1 (5 bases). In germline, CDR1 is LNHDA, CDR2 SQIVND (reference sequence). This CDR3 comprises 13 residues. V lost 3 bases and J 5 bases, leaving 10 bases between the germline ends. The CDR3 is CASSMGVETEAFF. In DNA, the CDR3 is TGTGCCAGTAGTATGGGGGTAGAGACTGAAGCTTTCTTT.

J is TRBJ1-1 and V is TRBV6-6, with D maybe TRBD1 (5 bases). CDR3 length: 12 amino acids. CDR1 is MNHNY, CDR2 SVGAGI, per germline (reference sequence). V was cut by 6 bases and J by 3 bases, with 8 bases left in between. As DNA, the CDR3 is TGTGCCAGCAGACAGGACCACACTGAAGCTTTCTTT. Encoded protein: CASRQDHTEAFF.

Only one count was recorded for this clone. The chain recombines TRBV6-6 with TRBJ1-1; D ambiguous. V was pared by 6 bases and J by 7 bases, with 12 bases between. This CDR3 has 12 residues. CDR1 is MNHNY, CDR2 SVGAGI, per germline (reference sequence). The CDR3 coding sequence is TGTGCCAGCAGCCCCCTCGGTTTTGAAGCTTTCTTT. It encodes CASSPLGFEAFF.

This clone was observed once. This chain links TRBV7-6 with TRBJ1-2; D is undetermined. This CDR3 region has 11 residues. Germline CDR1 and CDR2: SGHVS and FNYEAQ. Trimming cost V 4 bases and J 8 bases, with 8 bases left between them. CDR3 residues: CASSSLGGYTF. The CDR3 region has the DNA TGTGCCAGCAGCTCGCTTGGGGGCTACACCTTC.

The CDR3 sequence: CAWREDPNTEAFF. Here the CDR3 DNA reads TGTGCCTGGAGAGAAGACCCGAACACTGAAGCTTTCTTT. The chain carries TRBV30 and TRBJ1-1, with D unresolved. Germline V gene sequence: CDR1 GTSNPN, CDR2 SVGIG (reference sequence). Trimming took 3 bases from V and 1 from J, leaving 9 bases between them. The CDR3 covers 13 residues.

This chain links TRBV9 with TRBJ2-7; tentative D call: TRBD1 (5 bases). Germline CDR1 SGDLS, CDR2 YYNGEE. V was clipped by 4 bases and J by 1 base, with 12 bases between them. The CDR3 spans 14 residues. CDR3 sequence (DNA): TGTGCCAGCAGCCCCCTACAGGCGTCCTACGAGCAGTACTTC. It yields the protein CASSPLQASYEQYF.

The chain couples TRBV6-6 to TRBJ1-2; 8 positions agree with TRBD1. The junction had 13 bases not matched to a gene; V was cut back by 6 bases and J by 7 bases. CDR3 length: 15 residues. The germline V gene encodes CDR1 MNHNY and CDR2 SVGAGI (reference sequence). The CDR3 loop reads CASSLGDRGLFGYTF. Here the CDR3 DNA reads TGTGCCAGCAGCCTGGGCGACAGGGGTCTATTTGGCTACACCTTC.

The chain joins TRBV5-1 to TRBJ2-1, with unresolved D. The CDR3 length is 13 residues. Between the trimmed V and J ends, which lost 4 bases and 5 bases, there was a span of 10 bases. Per germline, CDR1 SGHRS and CDR2 YFSETQ. The CDR3 reads CASSLGPDNEQFF. CDR3 DNA: TGCGCCAGCAGCCTTGGACCCGACAATGAGCAGTTCTTC.